These T cell receptor beta chains were read from a single sample in a study of PD-1 blockade in classical Hodgkin lymphoma. This table comes from immunoSEQ multiplex PCR, and its TCRdb copy is limited to in-frame clones, with some not included. This table holds 20,000 to 30,000 clones, 81% found once. The sequenced sample was peripheral blood mononuclear cells (PBMCs), obtained before the second cycle of nivolumab. Receptor source: a human donor with classical Hodgkin lymphoma. The CDR3 runs from the conserved cysteine through the conserved F or W. A D gene is named only where the DNA matches it firmly. Size tells how often a clone was seen (once, few, many) or the class of an expanded clone, and some rows leave it out.

size	V	J	D	CDR3
few	TRBV6-4	TRBJ2-3	NA	CASSERGGDRQYF
NA	TRBV19	TRBJ2-6	NA	CASSSPRLGSGANVLTF
NA	TRBV6-5	TRBJ2-1	NA	CASSPSGNEQFF
NA	TRBV7-3	TRBJ2-3	TRBD2	CASSPLGGGVPGDTQYF
NA	TRBV5-4	TRBJ2-7	NA	CASRKSGGTTEEQYF
NA	TRBV5-1	TRBJ2-6	NA	CASSLAPASGANVLTF
NA	TRBV29-1	TRBJ2-7	NA	CSGFDSSYEQYF
NA	TRBV4-1	TRBJ2-7	TRBD2	CASSQPTSGVYEQYF
NA	TRBV9	TRBJ2-5	NA	CASSGAPGKKTQYF
NA	TRBV7-2	TRBJ1-2	TRBD1	CASSLGGQGSYGYTF
NA	TRBV5-1	TRBJ2-5	NA	CASSYRQGGETQYF
NA	TRBV30	TRBJ2-7	NA	CAWIRGYEQYF
NA	TRBV6-1	TRBJ2-7	TRBD2	CASSVGLAGPYEQYF
few	TRBV4-1	TRBJ1-1	TRBD1	CASSLLQGGYTEAFF
NA	TRBV5-1	TRBJ1-1	NA	CASSSYLGVTSSNTEAFF
NA	TRBV7-3	TRBJ2-3	TRBD2	CASSPGAGGPGDTQYF
NA	TRBV5-1	TRBJ2-6	TRBD2	CASSTGLAGDSGANVLTF
NA	TRBV28	TRBJ1-5	TRBD1	CASSTQGQGALF
NA	TRBV28	TRBJ1-1	NA	CASSPVGGTAIILSEAFF
few	TRBV6-6	TRBJ1-4	NA	CASSPQGEKLFF
NA	TRBV6-1	TRBJ1-1	NA	CASSEALPAFF
NA	TRBV10-3	TRBJ2-2	NA	CATKTDNTGELFF